The clone carrying this TCR beta chain was seen many times. Its target is not known. Researchers prepared the TCRbeta library using unique molecular identifiers, the study reports. A single record per CDR3 protein comes from TCRdb applying MiXCR to the PCR reads. The repertoire holds around 440,000 distinct CDR3 sequences, with 16% as singletons. The data were taken from a study of T-cell reconstitution after alpha-beta-depleted transplantation in children. The V end was cut by 2 bases, the J end by 6 bases, with 11 bases between. The CDR3 length is 15 residues. Study-level points and caveats: Newly produced T cells mostly accounted for T-cell counts and diversity one year post-transplant. After transplant, at about two months, alpha-beta T cells were reportedly derived from several hundred expanded graft clones. Surviving thymic progenitors and recipient T cells were the source of high TCRbeta diversity at day 60 in some patients.

The sequence was obtained from a boy younger than two who had a stem cell transplant for Wiskott-Aldrich syndrome, so the T cells may come from the graft donor. The source was PBMCs, mostly from graft donor cells, collected 360 days after TCRalphabeta/CD19-depleted stem cell transplant. This chain joins TRBV12-3 or TRBV12-4 and TRBJ2-6; D might be TRBD1 (6 bases). In DNA, the CDR3 is TGTGCCAGCAGTTTAAACCTGGGACAGGCCAACGTCCTGACTTTC. Its translation: CASSLNLGQANVLTF.